A selection of T cell receptor beta chains follows, all from one sample in a study of T cell changes during pregnancy in multiple sclerosis. Clones were read by immunoSEQ multiplex PCR, and TCRdb kept only the in-frame ones, dropping some. The sample consists of about 56,000 clones, more than 85% of them appearing once. The specimen comprised CD4+ T cells from peripheral blood mononuclear cells, sampled in the third trimester of pregnancy. These receptors all stem from a female donor with multiple sclerosis, enrolled in a pregnancy study. Each CDR3 is given with its conserved first and last residue. The order of the fields is CDR3 length, clone size, J gene, D gene, V gene, CDR3 DNA, CDR3 protein. D genes are given only for firm matches. A clone size is listed for some rows: how often the clone was seen (once, few, many), or a class if it is expanded.

14 NA TRBJ1-4 NA TRBV19 TGTGCCAGTAGTGGGACTGCAACTAATGAAAAACTGTTTTTT CASSGTATNEKLFF
12 NA TRBJ1-5 NA TRBV30 TGTGCCTGGAGTGTAGGGGATCAGCCCCAGCATTTT CAWSVGDQPQHF
19 few TRBJ2-1 NA TRBV21-1 TGTGCCAGCAGCAAAAAGCGGGAGGCGTCTAGGAGCTCCTACAATGAGCAGTTCTTC CASSKKREASRSSYNEQFF
16 NA TRBJ1-1 TRBD1 TRBV11-1 TGTGCCAGCAGCTTAAATGGACAGGGGTTATTAACTGAAGCTTTCTTT CASSLNGQGLLTEAFF
13 NA TRBJ1-4 NA TRBV2 TGTGCCAGCAACCTTGCAGGATATGAAAAACTGTTTTTT CASNLAGYEKLFF
16 NA TRBJ1-1 NA TRBV19 TGTGCCAGTAAAAGGGACAATCCGAATATGAACACTGAAGCTTTCTTT CASKRDNPNMNTEAFF
14 NA TRBJ2-7 NA TRBV7-6 TGTGCCAGCAGCTTAGCCACAGGGTTTCGCGAGCAGTACTTC CASSLATGFREQYF
13 NA TRBJ1-3 NA TRBV30 TGTGCCTGTGAGAGGGACTCTGGAAACACCATATATTTT CACERDSGNTIYF
16 NA TRBJ1-2 NA TRBV13 TGTGCCAGCAGCTTGCGTGAGGGTCGCGGGGGCTCTGGCTACACCTTC CASSLREGRGGSGYTF
13 NA TRBJ2-7 NA TRBV18 TGTGCCAGCTCGGCGGGGGCTAACTACGAGCAGTACTTC CASSAGANYEQYF
16 NA TRBJ2-2 TRBD2 TRBV27 TGTGCCAGCAGTCCCCTAGCGGGAGTTAGCACCGGGGAGCTGTTTTTT CASSPLAGVSTGELFF
17 NA TRBJ2-1 NA TRBV15 TGTGCCACCAGCAGGGGGAGAGGCACAGCCGGGTTACATGAGCAGTTCTTC CATSRGRGTAGLHEQFF
15 NA TRBJ2-5 TRBD1 TRBV11-2 TGTGCCAGCAGCTCCGGGACAGGGGACCAGGGGACCCAGTACTTC CASSSGTGDQGTQYF
15 few TRBJ2-2 TRBD1 TRBV28 TGTGCCAGCAGATGGGGACAGATGAACACCGGGGAGCTGTTTTTT CASRWGQMNTGELFF
14 NA TRBJ2-5 NA TRBV2 TGTGCCAGCAGTGACCCCAGGGGAAGAGAGACCCAGTACTTC CASSDPRGRETQYF
13 NA TRBJ1-5 TRBD1 TRBV7-3 TGTGCCAGCAGCCCGACAGGGAGTCAGCCCCAGCATTTT CASSPTGSQPQHF
12 NA TRBJ1-1 NA TRBV11-2 TGTGCCAGCAGCCCCGGAGGGAGGGGAGCTTTCTTT CASSPGGRGAFF
12 NA TRBJ2-7 TRBD1 TRBV11-2 TGTGCCAGCAGCCGACAGGGTTACGAGCAGTACTTC CASSRQGYEQYF
14 NA TRBJ1-2 NA TRBV5-4 TGTGCCAGCAGCTTGCCCAGGGTGGGTGGTGGCTACACCTTC CASSLPRVGGGYTF
15 NA TRBJ1-4 NA TRBV7-7 TGTGCCAGCACCCCGCAACTGACTACTAATGAAAAACTGTTTTTT CASTPQLTTNEKLFF
14 NA TRBJ2-2 NA TRBV9 TGTGCCAGCAATCCGGCGGAACCAACCGGGGAGCTGTTTTTT CASNPAEPTGELFF
13 NA TRBJ2-7 TRBD1 TRBV6-1 TGTGCCAGCAGTGAGAGGGGGCCCTACGAGCAGTACTTC CASSERGPYEQYF
14 NA TRBJ2-3 TRBD1 TRBV5-1 TGCGCCAGCAGCCCGGGACAGGCCACAGATACGCAGTATTTT CASSPGQATDTQYF
13 NA TRBJ1-2 NA TRBV14 TGTGCCAGCAGCCCCAGGCTTGACTATGGCTACACCTTC CASSPRLDYGYTF
16 NA TRBJ1-5 TRBD1 TRBV7-2 TGTGCCAGCAGCTTAGAAGGCGGACAGGGGGTCCAGCCCCAGCATTTT CASSLEGGQGVQPQHF
14 NA TRBJ2-7 NA TRBV6-6 TGTGCCAGCAGCCCCCGAGGGAGCTCCTACGAGCAGTACTTC CASSPRGSSYEQYF
8 NA TRBJ2-3 NA TRBV28 TGTGCCAGCAGCAACGGGATATTT CASSNGIF
15 NA TRBJ1-3 NA TRBV19 TGTGCCAGTAGTCCACCGGGGGTCTCTGGAAACACCATATATTTT CASSPPGVSGNTIYF
14 NA TRBJ2-5 NA TRBV7-9 TGTGCCAGCAGCTTAGGAGGTCGGAAAGAGACCCAGTACTTC CASSLGGRKETQYF
20 once TRBJ2-1 TRBD2 TRBV4-2 TGTGCCAGCAGCCAAGTGAGGGTCCAGCGGGGGGGCCGGTCCTACAATGAGCAGTTCTTC CASSQVRVQRGGRSYNEQFF
11 NA TRBJ2-5 NA TRBV19 TGTGCCAGTAGTACCCGGGGGACCCAGTACTTC CASSTRGTQYF
14 NA TRBJ2-2 NA TRBV7-2 TGTGCCAGCAGCTTGGGACTTCCCACCGGGGAGCTGTTTTTT CASSLGLPTGELFF
15 NA TRBJ2-5 NA TRBV6-5 TGTGCCAGCAGTTACTCGCAGGGGCCCCAAGAGACCCAGTACTTC CASSYSQGPQETQYF
14 NA TRBJ2-2 TRBD1 TRBV6-4 TGTGCCAGCAGTGTACAGGGGTACGCCGGGGAGCTGTTTTTT CASSVQGYAGELFF
17 NA TRBJ1-2 NA TRBV4-3 TGCGCCAGCAGCCCCTTCCTGCGGGGAAGTGGGGACTATGGCTACACCTTC CASSPFLRGSGDYGYTF
15 once TRBJ1-5 NA TRBV19 TGTGCCAGTAGTATGGGGCTCTATAGCAATCAGCCCCAGCATTTT CASSMGLYSNQPQHF
16 once TRBJ2-2 NA TRBV4-1 TGCGCCAGCAGCCTAGAGGGAGGGGGGAACACCGGGGAGCTGTTTTTT CASSLEGGGNTGELFF
15 few TRBJ2-3 NA TRBV18 TGTGCCAGCTCTCAAAGGGACACTAGCACAGATACGCAGTATTTT CASSQRDTSTDTQYF
8 NA TRBJ2-1 NA TRBV12-5 TGTGCTAGTGGTCCTTATATCTTC CASGPYIF
11 NA TRBJ2-7 NA TRBV30 TGTGCCTGGAGTGTCGCGTACGAGCAGTACTTC CAWSVAYEQYF
12 NA TRBJ2-1 NA TRBV30 TGTGCCTGGAGTAGGACTTACAATGAGCAGTTCTTC CAWSRTYNEQFF
13 medium-sized TRBJ1-2 TRBD1 TRBV5-6 TGTGCCAGCAGCCCCGGACAGGGATGGGGCTACACCTTC CASSPGQGWGYTF
15 NA TRBJ1-3 NA TRBV9 TGTGCCAGCAGCGGGGCGGGGATCTCTGGAAACACCATATATTTT CASSGAGISGNTIYF
14 NA TRBJ2-2 NA TRBV7-2 TGTGCCAGCAGCTCATCTAGGAACACCGGGGAGCTGTTTTTT CASSSSRNTGELFF
19 NA TRBJ2-6 TRBD1 TRBV2 TGTGCCAGCAGTGGATTTTTTTCAGGGGGCTTATCTGGGGCCAACGTCCTGACTTTC CASSGFFSGGLSGANVLTF
15 NA TRBJ1-3 NA TRBV25-1 TGTGCCAGCAGTGACGAGCTAGACTCTGGAAACACCATATATTTT CASSDELDSGNTIYF
16 NA TRBJ2-2 NA TRBV6-4 TGTGCCAGCAGCCCCAGGGCGGCCCCTGGTACCGGGGAGCTGTTTTTT CASSPRAAPGTGELFF
13 NA TRBJ2-1 TRBD2 TRBV5-6 TGTGCCAGCAGCCGCCCGGGGGGGGGTGAGCAGTTCTTC CASSRPGGGEQFF
12 NA TRBJ1-2 NA TRBV25-1 TGTGCCAGCAGAGACGAGGGTCCCGGCTACACCTTC CASRDEGPGYTF
16 NA TRBJ2-1 TRBD1 TRBV7-9 TGTGCCAGCAGCACGAAGGGGGCGCAAGGCCACAATGAGCAGTTCTTC CASSTKGAQGHNEQFF
15 NA TRBJ2-1 TRBD2 TRBV7-2 TGTGCCAGCAGCTTCGGCGGGGGGCTGGCCAATGAGCAGTTCTTC CASSFGGGLANEQFF
15 NA TRBJ1-6 TRBD1 TRBV15 TGTGCCACCAACCAGAGGACAGGGAATAATTCACCCCTCCACTTT CATNQRTGNNSPLHF
11 NA TRBJ1-2 NA TRBV29-1 TGCAGCGTGGGGGAGGGAGGAGGCTACACCTTC CSVGEGGGYTF
11 NA TRBJ1-1 NA TRBV20-1 TGCAGTGCTAGGGCACAGAAGCGGGCTTTCTTT CSARAQKRAFF
16 NA TRBJ2-1 NA TRBV27 TGTGCCAGCAGTTGGGGTCGCGGGGACTCCTACAATGAGCAGTTCTTC CASSWGRGDSYNEQFF
13 NA TRBJ2-2 NA TRBV29-1 TGCAGCGTTGAAGGGAGCAACACCGGGGAGCTGTTTTTT CSVEGSNTGELFF
13 NA TRBJ1-1 TRBD1 TRBV6-6 TGTGCCAGCAGGTCGGGACAGAAGATTGAAGCTTTCTTT CASRSGQKIEAFF